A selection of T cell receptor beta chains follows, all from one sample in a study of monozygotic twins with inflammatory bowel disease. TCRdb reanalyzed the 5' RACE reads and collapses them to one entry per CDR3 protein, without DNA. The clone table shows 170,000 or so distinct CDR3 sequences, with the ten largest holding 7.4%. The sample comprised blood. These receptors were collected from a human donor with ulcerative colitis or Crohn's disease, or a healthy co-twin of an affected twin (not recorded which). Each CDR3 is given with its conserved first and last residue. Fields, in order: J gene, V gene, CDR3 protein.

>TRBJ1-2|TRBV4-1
CASSQGGGSNAYGYTF
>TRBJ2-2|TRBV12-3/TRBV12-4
CASRPDRVAGELFF
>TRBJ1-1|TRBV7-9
CASSPGTAGWRSTEAFF
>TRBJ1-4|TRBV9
CASSVHRDNEKLFF
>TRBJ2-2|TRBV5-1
CASSFLDLSTGELFF
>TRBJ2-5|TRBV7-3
CASSFRVDETQYF
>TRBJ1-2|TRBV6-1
CASSGGGNNYGYTF
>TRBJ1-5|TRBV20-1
CSASSQGARGNQPQHF
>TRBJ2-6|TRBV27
CASSLVSAEGANVLTF
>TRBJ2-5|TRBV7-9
CASSFRGADTQYF
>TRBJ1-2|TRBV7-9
CASSQETPNYGYTF
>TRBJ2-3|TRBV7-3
CASSFGQSDTQYF
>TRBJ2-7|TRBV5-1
CASSSFPTGTSVFYEQYF